This T cell receptor beta chain stems from a study of liver allograft versus peripheral blood T cells. Background on the study: Recipients' peripheral blood served as the comparator for T cell receptor repertoires in transplanted livers.

In TCRdb, the reads were re-called with MiXCR into one record per CDR3 protein. The table records roughly 2,600 distinct CDR3 sequences, 14% to 15% of them present only once. In this sample, this clonotype is large (0.1 to 1%). As yet, its antigen is unknown. The germline gives CDR1 MNHNS, CDR2 SASEGT. With 2 bases clipped from V and 8 bases from J, the junction kept 11 bases outside the gene matches. The CDR3 runs to 16 residues. Study findings and constraints: Peripheral blood repertoires reportedly differed from the T cell receptor repertoires found inside liver allografts.

The rearrangement uses TRBV6-1 and TRBJ1-4, with 7 bases aligning to TRBD1. The clonotype was recovered from a human patient who had a liver transplant. Some T cells here may be from the graft donor. The CDR3 sequence is CASSESSQGVEEKLFF. In DNA, the CDR3 is TGTGCCAGCAGTGAATCATCTCAGGGGGTAGAGGAAAAACTGTTTTTT.